This T cell receptor beta chain comes out of a study of technical replicates of blood from several donors (dated by TCRdb to about 2017). The library came from the immunoSEQ multiplex PCR assay. TCRdb limited this immuneACCESS table to in-frame rearrangements with V and J called. A share of clones is missing; checked studies link under half to unresolved V genes, and the rest is unexplained. The sample yields tens of thousands of clones; roughly 97% were counted once. Of the sample, approximately 0.18% is held by the ten largest clones. For CDR1 and CDR2, the germline V gene lists LGHNA and YNFKEQ. Including cysteine and phenylalanine, the CDR3 has 13 amino acids. This entry keeps only the CDR3 DNA: 39 bases, framed from base 1. V is shortened by 2 bases, J by 7 bases, and the region joining them spans 11 bases. About this clone: Its antigen remains undetermined. No per-base quality is available; no much larger clone lies one base away.

The chain uses TRBV4-2 and TRBJ1-1; TRBD1 could be the D gene, as 6 bases match. This receptor was identified in a human donor in good health. The material sequenced was T cells isolated from PBMCs. The sequenced DNA is TGTGCCAGCAGCCAACCCGGACAGTATGAAGCTTTCTTT. Its translation reads: CASSQPGQYEAFF.